Listed below are T cell receptor beta chains from one sample, sequenced in a study of CD8 T cells in ankylosing spondylitis. TCRdb called the 5' RACE reads again in MiXCR, with one record for every CDR3 protein. The data show under 450,000 distinct CDR3 sequences, about a sixth seen once. The sample was blood, either unsorted or a sorted T cell fraction (not recorded which). The receptors stem from a male donor with ankylosing spondylitis. CDR3s include the opening cysteine and the closing phenylalanine or tryptophan. Each record gives: CDR3 DNA, CDR3 protein, D gene, J gene, V gene, clone size, CDR3 length. A D gene is named only where the DNA matches it firmly. Not every row has a clone size; where given, it reads once, few, many or a size class.

CDR3 DNA: TGCGCCAGCAGCCAAGGGATTCAGGGTGACACTGAAGCTTTCTTT; CDR3 protein: CASSQGIQGDTEAFF; D gene: NA; J gene: TRBJ1-1; V gene: TRBV4-3; clone size: many; CDR3 length: 15
CDR3 DNA: TGTGCCAGCAGCTACCAAGACAGGGATAGCAATCAGCCCCAGCATTTT; CDR3 protein: CASSYQDRDSNQPQHF; D gene: TRBD1; J gene: TRBJ1-5; V gene: TRBV11-3; clone size: NA; CDR3 length: 16
CDR3 DNA: TGTGCCAGCTCCCGAGGGGGGACGGAGACCCAGTACTTC; CDR3 protein: CASSRGGTETQYF; D gene: NA; J gene: TRBJ2-5; V gene: TRBV12-3/TRBV12-4; clone size: many; CDR3 length: 13
CDR3 DNA: TGTGCCAGCCTAAAAAGGCGGCAGGGCGAGGATCAGCCCCAGCATTTT; CDR3 protein: CASLKRRQGEDQPQHF; D gene: NA; J gene: TRBJ1-5; V gene: TRBV12-3/TRBV12-4; clone size: few; CDR3 length: 16
CDR3 DNA: TGTGCCAGCAGCCAAGATCCGGGACCCCCCTACAATGAGCAGTTCTTC; CDR3 protein: CASSQDPGPPYNEQFF; D gene: NA; J gene: TRBJ2-1; V gene: TRBV3-1; clone size: few; CDR3 length: 16
CDR3 DNA: TGCGCCAGCAGCCAAGGTGACGTCTACGAGCAGTACTTC; CDR3 protein: CASSQGDVYEQYF; D gene: NA; J gene: TRBJ2-7; V gene: TRBV4-1; clone size: NA; CDR3 length: 13
CDR3 DNA: TGCAGTGCTAGGGACAGGGAGGTCGGGGAGCTGTTTTTT; CDR3 protein: CSARDREVGELFF; D gene: TRBD1; J gene: TRBJ2-2; V gene: TRBV20-1; clone size: NA; CDR3 length: 13
CDR3 DNA: TGTGCCAGCTCGGTTATGAACACTGAAGCTTTCTTT; CDR3 protein: CASSVMNTEAFF; D gene: NA; J gene: TRBJ1-1; V gene: TRBV11-3; clone size: few; CDR3 length: 12
CDR3 DNA: TGCGCCAGCAGACGACAGGGGGCAATCACTGAAGCTTTCTTT; CDR3 protein: CASRRQGAITEAFF; D gene: TRBD1; J gene: TRBJ1-1; V gene: TRBV5-1; clone size: many; CDR3 length: 14
CDR3 DNA: TGTGCCAGTCGGGACTCCCTATGGACCCAGTACTTC; CDR3 protein: CASRDSLWTQYF; D gene: NA; J gene: TRBJ2-5; V gene: TRBV6-6; clone size: NA; CDR3 length: 12
CDR3 DNA: TGTGCCAGCAGACACAGGGCTAGGCAAGAGACCCAGTACTTC; CDR3 protein: CASRHRARQETQYF; D gene: NA; J gene: TRBJ2-5; V gene: TRBV28; clone size: many; CDR3 length: 14
CDR3 DNA: TGCGCCAGCAGAGAGGGGAAACAGCGCATGAACACTGAAGCTTTCTTT; CDR3 protein: CASREGKQRMNTEAFF; D gene: NA; J gene: TRBJ1-1; V gene: TRBV5-1; clone size: many; CDR3 length: 16
CDR3 DNA: TGTGCCAGGGGAACGACCTACGAGCAGTACTTC; CDR3 protein: CARGTTYEQYF; D gene: NA; J gene: TRBJ2-7; V gene: TRBV27; clone size: NA; CDR3 length: 11
CDR3 DNA: TGTGCCAGCAGCTTAAGGCAGGGGGCAGTTCAGCCCCAGCATTTT; CDR3 protein: CASSLRQGAVQPQHF; D gene: TRBD1; J gene: TRBJ1-5; V gene: TRBV7-2; clone size: NA; CDR3 length: 15
CDR3 DNA: TGTGCCAGCACCCGACTAGCGGGAGGCTCCTACAATGAGCAGTTCTTC; CDR3 protein: CASTRLAGGSYNEQFF; D gene: TRBD2; J gene: TRBJ2-1; V gene: TRBV9; clone size: NA; CDR3 length: 16
CDR3 DNA: TGTGCCAGCAGCCCGGGACAGGGGGCGAAGGCTGGAAACACCATATATTTT; CDR3 protein: CASSPGQGAKAGNTIYF; D gene: TRBD1; J gene: TRBJ1-3; V gene: TRBV28; clone size: NA; CDR3 length: 17
CDR3 DNA: TGTGCCAGCAGTTACTCCTCGACAGGGTTACATAATTCACCCCTCCACTTT; CDR3 protein: CASSYSSTGLHNSPLHF; D gene: TRBD1; J gene: TRBJ1-6; V gene: TRBV6-5; clone size: few; CDR3 length: 17
CDR3 DNA: TGTGCCAGCAGCCCTTTCGATCGGGGTTCACAGGGTGGCTACACCTTC; CDR3 protein: CASSPFDRGSQGGYTF; D gene: NA; J gene: TRBJ1-2; V gene: TRBV5-6; clone size: NA; CDR3 length: 16
CDR3 DNA: TGTGCCAGCAGTTTACAGGCACACTCTGGAAACACCATATATTTT; CDR3 protein: CASSLQAHSGNTIYF; D gene: NA; J gene: TRBJ1-3; V gene: TRBV12-3/TRBV12-4; clone size: many; CDR3 length: 15
CDR3 DNA: TGTGCCAGCAACAAGCCGGGACTCCACTCCTACGAGCAGTACTTC; CDR3 protein: CASNKPGLHSYEQYF; D gene: NA; J gene: TRBJ2-7; V gene: TRBV28; clone size: NA; CDR3 length: 15
CDR3 DNA: TGTGCCAGCACCCACCCGCAGTCCGTGGCTCCGTACTTC; CDR3 protein: CASTHPQSVAPYF; D gene: NA; J gene: TRBJ2-7; V gene: TRBV28; clone size: NA; CDR3 length: 13
CDR3 DNA: TGTGCCAGCAGCCCGACAAACATTCAGTACTTC; CDR3 protein: CASSPTNIQYF; D gene: NA; J gene: TRBJ2-4; V gene: TRBV7-9; clone size: NA; CDR3 length: 11
CDR3 DNA: TGCGCCAGCAGCTTGGCGGCAGGGTCTCAGCCCCAGCATTTT; CDR3 protein: CASSLAAGSQPQHF; D gene: NA; J gene: TRBJ1-5; V gene: TRBV5-1; clone size: few; CDR3 length: 14
CDR3 DNA: TGTGCCAGCAGTTCGTCATTAGAAAAACTGTTTTTT; CDR3 protein: CASSSSLEKLFF; D gene: NA; J gene: TRBJ1-4; V gene: TRBV12-3/TRBV12-4; clone size: NA; CDR3 length: 12
CDR3 DNA: TGCAGTGCTAGAACAGGACAGGGGAGCAATCAGCCCCAGCATTTT; CDR3 protein: CSARTGQGSNQPQHF; D gene: TRBD1; J gene: TRBJ1-5; V gene: TRBV20-1; clone size: few; CDR3 length: 15
CDR3 DNA: TGTGCCAGCAGCTTAGTATTGCTAGCGGGGACCTACGAGCAGTACTTC; CDR3 protein: CASSLVLLAGTYEQYF; D gene: TRBD2; J gene: TRBJ2-7; V gene: TRBV11-2; clone size: NA; CDR3 length: 16
CDR3 DNA: TGTGCCAGCAGCTCCCCAGGACAGACCCCCGGGGAGCTGTTTTTT; CDR3 protein: CASSSPGQTPGELFF; D gene: NA; J gene: TRBJ2-2; V gene: TRBV6-1; clone size: few; CDR3 length: 15
CDR3 DNA: TGTGCCAGCAGTGAACTAGGGACGAACACTGAAGCTTTCTTT; CDR3 protein: CASSELGTNTEAFF; D gene: NA; J gene: TRBJ1-1; V gene: TRBV2; clone size: NA; CDR3 length: 14
CDR3 DNA: TGCAGTGCTAGAGGACAGGGAAGGTACGAGCAGTACTTC; CDR3 protein: CSARGQGRYEQYF; D gene: TRBD1; J gene: TRBJ2-7; V gene: TRBV20-1; clone size: few; CDR3 length: 13
CDR3 DNA: TGTGCCAGCAGCAAGGATGGCCAAAGTACCGCCGGGGAGCTGTTTTTT; CDR3 protein: CASSKDGQSTAGELFF; D gene: NA; J gene: TRBJ2-2; V gene: TRBV9; clone size: NA; CDR3 length: 16
CDR3 DNA: TGCAGTGCTAGGGGAAGCGGGAGTCGGTACAATGAGCAGTTCTTC; CDR3 protein: CSARGSGSRYNEQFF; D gene: TRBD2; J gene: TRBJ2-1; V gene: TRBV20-1; clone size: many; CDR3 length: 15
CDR3 DNA: TGTGCCAGCCACTCAAAGACTGAAGCTTTCTTT; CDR3 protein: CASHSKTEAFF; D gene: NA; J gene: TRBJ1-1; V gene: TRBV7-8; clone size: few; CDR3 length: 11
CDR3 DNA: TGTGCCAGCAGCCTACTAGCGGGAGAGCAGTTCTTC; CDR3 protein: CASSLLAGEQFF; D gene: TRBD2; J gene: TRBJ2-1; V gene: TRBV7-9; clone size: many; CDR3 length: 12
CDR3 DNA: TGCGCCAGCACCCTTGGACAGGGCCCAGCCTACGAGCAGTACTTC; CDR3 protein: CASTLGQGPAYEQYF; D gene: TRBD1; J gene: TRBJ2-7; V gene: TRBV4-1; clone size: NA; CDR3 length: 15
CDR3 DNA: TGTGCCAGCAGTAAAACTAACAGTTACAATGAGCAGTTCTTC; CDR3 protein: CASSKTNSYNEQFF; D gene: NA; J gene: TRBJ2-1; V gene: TRBV6-1; clone size: many; CDR3 length: 14
CDR3 DNA: TGCAGTGCTAGACAAGCAGGGCGAAAACAAGAGACCCAGTACTTC; CDR3 protein: CSARQAGRKQETQYF; D gene: NA; J gene: TRBJ2-5; V gene: TRBV20-1; clone size: once; CDR3 length: 15
CDR3 DNA: TGTGCCAGTAGTATGCCGGGACGGGGGACTCTGTACTTC; CDR3 protein: CASSMPGRGTLYF; D gene: NA; J gene: TRBJ2-7; V gene: TRBV19; clone size: NA; CDR3 length: 13
CDR3 DNA: TGTGCCAGCAGCCATTCCGGGGTTGGCTATGGCTACACCTTC; CDR3 protein: CASSHSGVGYGYTF; D gene: NA; J gene: TRBJ1-2; V gene: TRBV3-1; clone size: NA; CDR3 length: 14
CDR3 DNA: TGTGCCAGCAGCCGATACATGAACACTGAAGCTTTCTTT; CDR3 protein: CASSRYMNTEAFF; D gene: NA; J gene: TRBJ1-1; V gene: TRBV3-1; clone size: few; CDR3 length: 13
CDR3 DNA: TGTGCCAGCAGTCCCGCGGCGAGGAGCTCCTACAATGAGCAGTTCTTC; CDR3 protein: CASSPAARSSYNEQFF; D gene: NA; J gene: TRBJ2-1; V gene: TRBV6-2/TRBV6-3; clone size: NA; CDR3 length: 16
CDR3 DNA: TGCGCCAGCAGCCAAGAGGCTAGCGGGAGGGCGCGTGTAGATACGCAGTATTTT; CDR3 protein: CASSQEASGRARVDTQYF; D gene: TRBD2; J gene: TRBJ2-3; V gene: TRBV4-3; clone size: few; CDR3 length: 18
CDR3 DNA: TGCGCCAGCAGCCAAGAAGGGGGTTCAACTACTGAAGCTTTCTTT; CDR3 protein: CASSQEGGSTTEAFF; D gene: NA; J gene: TRBJ1-1; V gene: TRBV4-3; clone size: few; CDR3 length: 15
CDR3 DNA: TGCAGCGTTGAATTGAAACTAGCGGGCCACGAGCAGTACTTC; CDR3 protein: CSVELKLAGHEQYF; D gene: TRBD2; J gene: TRBJ2-7; V gene: TRBV29-1; clone size: many; CDR3 length: 14
CDR3 DNA: TGCAGTGCTTCCCGGGACAGGGAGCATGGCTACACCTTC; CDR3 protein: CSASRDREHGYTF; D gene: TRBD1; J gene: TRBJ1-2; V gene: TRBV20-1; clone size: NA; CDR3 length: 13
CDR3 DNA: TGTGCCAGCAGCACCGGCCAGGCTGACTATGGCTACACCTTC; CDR3 protein: CASSTGQADYGYTF; D gene: NA; J gene: TRBJ1-2; V gene: TRBV12-3/TRBV12-4; clone size: many; CDR3 length: 14
CDR3 DNA: TGTGCCAGCAGCCCTGGCACGGGGATACGGTTTCACAATGAGCAGTTCTTC; CDR3 protein: CASSPGTGIRFHNEQFF; D gene: NA; J gene: TRBJ2-1; V gene: TRBV5-4; clone size: NA; CDR3 length: 17
CDR3 DNA: TGTGCCAGCAGGAGCGGGACTAGCGGGCACAATGAGCAGTTCTTC; CDR3 protein: CASRSGTSGHNEQFF; D gene: TRBD2; J gene: TRBJ2-1; V gene: TRBV7-2; clone size: few; CDR3 length: 15
CDR3 DNA: TGTGCCAGCAGCCAAGAGGTCCAGACCTACGAGCAGTACTTC; CDR3 protein: CASSQEVQTYEQYF; D gene: NA; J gene: TRBJ2-7; V gene: TRBV4-2; clone size: NA; CDR3 length: 14
CDR3 DNA: TGTGCCAGCACAGAAACCGGGACAGGGGGAGGCTACACCTTC; CDR3 protein: CASTETGTGGGYTF; D gene: TRBD1; J gene: TRBJ1-2; V gene: TRBV12-3/TRBV12-4; clone size: NA; CDR3 length: 14
CDR3 DNA: TGCGCCAGCAGCCCCGGGACAGTTTTCTACGAGCAGTACTTC; CDR3 protein: CASSPGTVFYEQYF; D gene: TRBD1; J gene: TRBJ2-7; V gene: TRBV5-1; clone size: few; CDR3 length: 14
CDR3 DNA: TGTGCCAGCAGCCCAAACACTCACGAGCAGTACTTC; CDR3 protein: CASSPNTHEQYF; D gene: NA; J gene: TRBJ2-7; V gene: TRBV7-9; clone size: NA; CDR3 length: 12
CDR3 DNA: TGCAGTGCTAGAGAGGGGGGAGGGGCCGGCTACACCTTC; CDR3 protein: CSAREGGGAGYTF; D gene: NA; J gene: TRBJ1-2; V gene: TRBV20-1; clone size: NA; CDR3 length: 13
CDR3 DNA: TGTGCCAGCGGCGGACTGCTTGACGTCGGGGAGCTGTTTTTT; CDR3 protein: CASGGLLDVGELFF; D gene: NA; J gene: TRBJ2-2; V gene: TRBV6-1; clone size: many; CDR3 length: 14